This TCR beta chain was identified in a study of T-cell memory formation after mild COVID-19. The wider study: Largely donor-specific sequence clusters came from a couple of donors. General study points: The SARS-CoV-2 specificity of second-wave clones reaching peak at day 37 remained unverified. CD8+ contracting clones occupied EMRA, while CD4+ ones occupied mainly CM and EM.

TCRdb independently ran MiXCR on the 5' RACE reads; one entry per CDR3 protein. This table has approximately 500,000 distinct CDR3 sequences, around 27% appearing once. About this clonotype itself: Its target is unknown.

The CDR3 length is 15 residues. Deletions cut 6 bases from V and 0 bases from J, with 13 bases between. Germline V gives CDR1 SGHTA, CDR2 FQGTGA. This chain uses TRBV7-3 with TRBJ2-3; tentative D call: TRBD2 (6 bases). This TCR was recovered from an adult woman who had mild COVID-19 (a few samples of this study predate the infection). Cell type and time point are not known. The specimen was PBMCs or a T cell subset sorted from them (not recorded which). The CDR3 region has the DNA TGTGCCAGCAGATCCGGAGGGACTAGCACAGATACGCAGTATTTT. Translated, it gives CASRSGGTSTDTQYF.